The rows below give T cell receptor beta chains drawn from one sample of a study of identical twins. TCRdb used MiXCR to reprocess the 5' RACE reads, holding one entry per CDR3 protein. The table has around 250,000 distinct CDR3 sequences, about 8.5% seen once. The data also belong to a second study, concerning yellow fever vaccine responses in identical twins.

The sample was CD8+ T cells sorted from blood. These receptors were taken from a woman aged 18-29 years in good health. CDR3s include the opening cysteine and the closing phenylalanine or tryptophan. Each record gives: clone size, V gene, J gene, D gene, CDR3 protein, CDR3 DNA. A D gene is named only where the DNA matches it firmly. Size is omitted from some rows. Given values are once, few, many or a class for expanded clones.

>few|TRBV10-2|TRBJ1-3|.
CASSETAGNTIYF
TGCGCCAGCAGTGAGACAGCTGGAAACACCATATATTTT
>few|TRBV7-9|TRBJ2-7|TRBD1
CASSYPGAAGGRDEQYF
TGTGCCAGCAGCTATCCGGGAGCGGCAGGGGGCAGAGACGAGCAGTACTTC
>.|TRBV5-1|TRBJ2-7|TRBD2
CASSLPAGGNYEQYF
TGCGCCAGCAGCCTTCCCGCGGGGGGGAATTACGAGCAGTACTTC
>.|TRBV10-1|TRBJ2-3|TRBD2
CASSARTPDVPLLAETSTDTQYF
TGCGCCAGCAGTGCGAGGACCCCTGATGTTCCCCTACTAGCGGAAACTAGCACAGATACGCAGTATTTT
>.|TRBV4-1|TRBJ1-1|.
CASSHSPGVEAFF
TGCGCCAGCAGCCACTCCCCCGGGGTTGAAGCTTTCTTT
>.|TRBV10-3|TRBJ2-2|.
CAIKDTGELFF
TGTGCCATCAAGGACACCGGGGAGCTGTTTTTT
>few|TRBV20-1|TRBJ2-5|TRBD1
CSANIPGQGKQTQYF
TGCAGTGCTAATATCCCGGGACAGGGAAAACAGACCCAGTACTTC
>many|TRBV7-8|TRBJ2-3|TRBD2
CASSLGLAPDTQYF
TGTGCCAGCAGCTTAGGACTAGCGCCAGATACGCAGTATTTT
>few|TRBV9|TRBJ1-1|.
CASSVGENTEAFF
TGTGCCAGCAGCGTAGGGGAGAACACTGAAGCTTTCTTT
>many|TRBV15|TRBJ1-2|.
CATSRINFDGVNYGYTF
TGTGCCACCAGCAGAATCAATTTCGACGGGGTTAACTATGGCTACACCTTC
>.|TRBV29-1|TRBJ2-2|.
CSAALANTGELFF
TGCAGCGCCGCCTTAGCCAACACCGGGGAGCTGTTTTTT
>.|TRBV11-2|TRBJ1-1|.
CASSPEGMRAFF
TGTGCCAGCAGCCCTGAGGGGATGAGGGCTTTCTTT
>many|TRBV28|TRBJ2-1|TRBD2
CASSSGTSFNSYNEQFF
TGTGCCAGCAGCTCCGGGACTAGTTTTAACTCCTACAATGAGCAGTTCTTC
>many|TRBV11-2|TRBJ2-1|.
CASKYYNEQFF
TGTGCCAGCAAGTATTACAATGAGCAGTTCTTC
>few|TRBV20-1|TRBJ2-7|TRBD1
CSARDTGTGPYEQYF
TGCAGTGCTAGAGATACCGGGACAGGACCCTACGAGCAGTACTTC
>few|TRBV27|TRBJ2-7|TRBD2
CASSFESGRFYEQYF
TGTGCCAGCAGTTTCGAAAGCGGGAGGTTCTACGAGCAGTACTTC
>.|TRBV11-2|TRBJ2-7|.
CASSLVHRQHEQYF
TGTGCCAGCAGCTTAGTTCACAGGCAACACGAGCAGTACTTC
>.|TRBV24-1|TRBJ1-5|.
CATSESAWGKPQHF
TGTGCCACCAGTGAAAGCGCCTGGGGGAAGCCCCAGCATTTT
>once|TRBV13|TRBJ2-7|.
CASSPQGRGEQYF
TGTGCCAGCTCCCCCCAGGGTCGAGGCGAGCAGTACTTC
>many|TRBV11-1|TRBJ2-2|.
CASSSAPKADGELFF
TGTGCCAGCAGCTCCGCCCCCAAAGCGGACGGGGAGCTGTTTTTT
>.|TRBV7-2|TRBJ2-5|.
CASSLEVRTQETQYF
TGTGCCAGCAGCTTAGAGGTCAGGACCCAAGAGACCCAGTACTTC
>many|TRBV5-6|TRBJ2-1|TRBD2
CASSLPTSGYNEQFF
TGTGCCAGCAGCTTGCCGACTAGCGGATACAATGAGCAGTTCTTC
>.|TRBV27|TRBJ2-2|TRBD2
CASSPSGTANTGELFF
TGTGCCAGCAGTCCTAGCGGGACCGCGAACACCGGGGAGCTGTTTTTT
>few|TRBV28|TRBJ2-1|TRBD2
CASSMSGSMYNEQFF
TGTGCCAGCAGTATGAGCGGGAGTATGTACAATGAGCAGTTCTTC
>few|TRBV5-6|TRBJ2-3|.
CASSPQGSRPDTQYF
TGTGCCAGCAGCCCGCAGGGCTCCCGGCCAGATACGCAGTATTTT
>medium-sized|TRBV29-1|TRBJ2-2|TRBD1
CSASTGEAGELFF
TGCAGCGCCTCGACAGGGGAGGCCGGGGAGCTGTTTTTT
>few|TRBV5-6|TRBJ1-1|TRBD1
CASSFGTGGTEAFF
TGTGCCAGCAGCTTTGGGACAGGGGGCACTGAAGCTTTCTTT
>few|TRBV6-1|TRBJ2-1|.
CASSPSWHHYNEQFF
TGTGCCAGCAGTCCCAGCTGGCACCACTACAATGAGCAGTTCTTC
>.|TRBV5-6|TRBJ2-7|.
CASSIPDSSYEQYF
TGTGCCAGCAGCATTCCGGACAGCTCCTACGAGCAGTACTTC
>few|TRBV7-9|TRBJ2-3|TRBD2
CASSLVSTSNLDTQYF
TGTGCCAGCAGCTTAGTATCGACTAGCAATCTAGATACGCAGTATTTT
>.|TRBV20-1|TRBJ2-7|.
CSALTRTGYYEQYF
TGCAGTGCGCTCACCCGGACTGGGTACTACGAGCAGTACTTC
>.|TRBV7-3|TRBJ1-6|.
CASSLNYGNSPLHF
TGTGCCAGCAGCTTAAATTATGGAAATTCACCCCTCCACTTT
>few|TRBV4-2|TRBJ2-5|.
CASSQWSEETQYF
TGTGCCAGCAGCCAATGGTCCGAAGAGACCCAGTACTTC
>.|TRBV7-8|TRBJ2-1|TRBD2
CASSSQGLAGPNEQFF
TGTGCCAGCAGCTCTCAGGGACTAGCGGGACCCAATGAGCAGTTCTTC
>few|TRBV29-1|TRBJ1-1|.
CSVDGTNTEAFF
TGCAGCGTTGACGGGACGAACACTGAAGCTTTCTTT
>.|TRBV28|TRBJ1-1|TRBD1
CASSNPRQGGTEAFF
TGTGCCAGCAGCAACCCTCGTCAGGGGGGCACTGAAGCTTTCTTT